Listed below are T cell receptor beta chains from one sample, sequenced in a study of tumor-infiltrating lymphocytes in primary liver carcinoma. TCRdb processed the multiplex PCR reads anew with MiXCR; each CDR3 protein has one entry. The sample yields about 180,000 distinct CDR3 sequences, roughly three fifths seen once. The source material was peripheral blood. The receptors stem from a man aged 40-55 years with primary liver carcinoma and hepatitis B virus infection. Both conserved end residues are part of each CDR3. A D gene is named only where the DNA matches it firmly. Not all rows give a size; the values are once, few, many and, for expanded clones, a class.

TRBV11-2	TRBJ2-7	once	TRBD2	CASSCGGGSAYEQYF	TGTGCCAGCAGCTGCGGCGGGGGGTCCGCCTACGAGCAGTACTTC
TRBV12-3/TRBV12-4	TRBJ2-7	-	-	CASSPQQSGYEQYF	TGTGCCAGCAGTCCACAACAGTCGGGCTACGAGCAGTACTTC
TRBV6-9	TRBJ1-4	-	-	CASSYFLAAYEKLFF	TGTGCCAGCAGTTATTTTCTGGCAGCCTATGAAAAACTGTTTTTT
TRBV12-3/TRBV12-4	TRBJ2-1	-	TRBD2	CASSAEGRQPWASGLYNEQFF	TGTGCCAGCAGTGCGGAGGGAAGGCAGCCCTGGGCTAGCGGATTGTACAATGAGCAGTTCTTC
TRBV11-2	TRBJ2-1	-	TRBD1	CVSSFYSGGNEQFF	TGTGTCAGCAGCTTTTACTCAGGGGGCAATGAGCAGTTCTTC
TRBV14	TRBJ2-1	-	-	CASNPRTKSYNEQFF	TGTGCCAGTAACCCCCGGACAAAGTCCTACAATGAGCAGTTCTTC
TRBV11-2	TRBJ2-7	-	TRBD1	CACFGWALDRTNYKQYF	TGTGCCTGCTTCGGTTGGGCCTTGGACAGGACGAACTACAAGCAGTACTTC
TRBV5-6	TRBJ2-3	-	TRBD2	CTSSPRWTRRSRDTQYF	TGTACCAGCAGCCCTCGTTGGACTAGAAGGAGCAGAGATACGCAGTATTTT
TRBV5-1	TRBJ2-3	-	-	CASSFSSARFNTDTQYF	TGCGCCAGCAGCTTCTCCTCGGCTAGATTTAACACAGATACGCAGTATTTT
TRBV4-2	TRBJ2-1	-	TRBD2	CASSPQPGGRTGNEQFF	TGTGCCAGCAGCCCCCAGCCGGGGGGGAGGACCGGTAATGAGCAGTTCTTC
TRBV29-1	TRBJ2-1	few	-	CSPLSSYNEQFF	TGCAGCCCCCTTAGCTCCTACAATGAGCAGTTCTTC
TRBV12-3/TRBV12-4	TRBJ1-5	-	-	CASSLQINQPQHF	TGTGCCAGCAGTTTGCAGATAAATCAGCCCCAGCATTTT
TRBV6-1	TRBJ1-4	-	-	CASSEGITNEKLFF	TGTGCCAGCAGTGAAGGGATTACTAATGAAAAACTGTTTTTT
TRBV6-1	TRBJ2-6	many	-	CASRPSSGANVLTF	TGTGCCAGCAGGCCGTCCTCTGGGGCCAACGTCCTGACTTTC
TRBV10-3	TRBJ2-3	-	-	CAISGSTDTQYF	TGTGCCATTTCCGGGTCCACAGATACGCAGTATTTT
TRBV4-2	TRBJ2-7	few	-	CASSQDRVFSYEQYF	TGTGCCAGCAGCCAAGATCGGGTCTTTTCCTACGAGCAGTACTTC
TRBV5-6	TRBJ2-2	-	-	CASSLGGAGGTGELFF	TGTGCCAGCAGCTTGGGCGGGGCCGGGGGCACCGGGGAGCTGTTTTTT
TRBV4-1	TRBJ2-3	-	-	CASSQDPATTDTQYF	TGCGCCAGCAGCCAAGATCCGGCGACCACAGATACGCAGTATTTT
TRBV4-1	TRBJ2-7	-	-	CTNSQARRGYEQYF	TGCACCAACAGCCAAGCCCGACGAGGCTACGAGCAGTACTTC
TRBV11-2	TRBJ2-1	-	-	CASNLAQGGDEQFF	TGTGCCAGCAACTTAGCACAGGGAGGGGATGAGCAGTTCTTC
TRBV6-1	TRBJ2-3	few	-	CASSETGSTDTQYF	TGTGCCAGCAGTGAAACGGGAAGCACAGATACGCAGTATTTT
TRBV6-6	TRBJ2-7	few	-	CASSQGQIYEQYF	TGTGCCAGCAGCCAAGGACAGATCTACGAGCAGTACTTC
TRBV14	TRBJ2-6	once	-	CASDKSGANALTF	TGTGCCTCCGACAAGTCTGGGGCCAACGCCCTGACTTTC
TRBV28	TRBJ2-1	-	TRBD2	CASTWGGGNEQFF	TGTGCCAGCACCTGGGGGGGGGGCAATGAGCAGTTCTTC
TRBV7-9	TRBJ1-2	-	-	CASSPLQYGYTF	TGTGCCAGCAGTCCACTCCAATATGGCTACACCTTC
TRBV11-2	TRBJ2-7	few	-	CARSLTDGAYEQYF	TGTGCTCGCAGCTTAACGGACGGAGCCTATGAGCAGTACTTC
TRBV11-2	TRBJ2-7	many	-	CASSLGAGENPREQYF	TGTGCCAGCAGCTTAGGGGCCGGGGAGAACCCTCGGGAGCAGTACTTC
TRBV11-2	TRBJ2-1	-	TRBD1	CANSRGQGDLNEQFF	TGTGCCAACTCAAGGGGACAGGGAGACCTTAATGAGCAGTTCTTC
TRBV18	TRBJ2-7	-	-	CASSGGRSYEQYF	TGTGCCAGCTCAGGGGGCCGCTCCTACGAGCAGTACTTC
TRBV29-1	TRBJ2-2	-	TRBD2	CSVGGGSYTGELFF	TGCAGCGTTGGGGGAGGGAGCTACACCGGGGAGCTGTTTTTT
TRBV7-9	TRBJ2-3	-	-	CASSLAAALSTDTQYF	TGTGCCAGCAGCTTAGCGGCGGCCTTAAGCACAGATACGCAGTATTTT
TRBV6-6	TRBJ2-3	few	-	CASRGTRADTQYF	TGTGCCAGCAGAGGGACAAGGGCAGATACGCAGTATTTT
TRBV6-1	TRBJ2-5	-	-	CASSIETQYF	TGTGCCAGCAGTATTGAGACCCAGTACTTC
TRBV11-3	TRBJ1-4	once	-	CASSLGSGHDKLFF	TGTGCCAGCAGCCTGGGGTCAGGGCATGACAAACTGTTTTTT
TRBV12-3/TRBV12-4	TRBJ2-1	-	-	CASNLGGMARDEQFF	TGTGCCAGCAATCTAGGGGGGATGGCCCGTGATGAGCAGTTCTTC
TRBV11-2	TRBJ2-5	-	-	CASSSLRQGPRGLLYF	TGTGCCAGCAGCTCACTACGACAGGGACCTCGGGGGCTCCTGTACTTC
TRBV29-1	TRBJ2-5	-	TRBD2	CSVAAGGVMETLYF	TGCAGCGTTGCAGCGGGAGGGGTGATGGAGACCCTGTACTTC
TRBV28	TRBJ2-5	-	-	CASSFTSWETQYF	TGTGCCAGCAGTTTCACATCTTGGGAGACCCAGTACTTC
TRBV6-1	TRBJ1-1	-	TRBD1	CASSEPGQGARAFF	TGTGCCAGCAGTGAGCCGGGACAGGGGGCGAGAGCTTTCTTT
TRBV4-1	TRBJ1-5	-	-	CASCLNWGATDQPQHF	TGCGCCAGCTGCCTCAATTGGGGGGCGACCGATCAGCCCCAGCATTTT
TRBV11-2	TRBJ1-1	once	-	CASSLVGQGPAEAFF	TGTGCCAGCAGCTTAGTAGGGCAGGGGCCCGCTGAAGCTTTCTTT